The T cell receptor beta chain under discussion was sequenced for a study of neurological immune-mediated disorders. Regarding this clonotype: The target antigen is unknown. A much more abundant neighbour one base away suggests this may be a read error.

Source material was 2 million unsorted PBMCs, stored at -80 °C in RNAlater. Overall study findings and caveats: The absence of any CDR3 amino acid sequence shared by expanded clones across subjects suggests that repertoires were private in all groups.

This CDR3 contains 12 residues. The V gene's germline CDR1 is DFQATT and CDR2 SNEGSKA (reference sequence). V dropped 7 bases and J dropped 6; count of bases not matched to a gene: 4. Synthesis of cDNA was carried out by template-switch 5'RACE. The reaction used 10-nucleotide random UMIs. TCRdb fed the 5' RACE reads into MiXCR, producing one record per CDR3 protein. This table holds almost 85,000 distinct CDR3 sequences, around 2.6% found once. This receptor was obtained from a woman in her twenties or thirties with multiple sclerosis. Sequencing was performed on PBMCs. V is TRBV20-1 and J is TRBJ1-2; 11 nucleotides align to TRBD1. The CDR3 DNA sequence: TGCAGTGACAGGACAGGGGGCAATGGCTACACCTTC. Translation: CSDRTGGNGYTF.